This T cell receptor (beta chain) is drawn from a study of blood T cell repertoires in COVID-19. Study as a whole: Sites across the United States, Italy and Spain contributed samples from acute and convalescent COVID-19. Sample material is recorded as cDNA or gDNA derived from T cells, B-cell-depleted T cells, or PBMCs.

Source study methods: Reference gene primer amplification in the assay estimated nucleated cell counts. Method: immunoSEQ multiplex PCR; TCRdb's copy keeps in-frame clones and lacks some. D and trimming come from the DNA, and the V and J calls and clone size come from that table. Here the sample spans hundreds of thousands of clones, roughly 90% being singletons. Seattle's cohort entered during active infection and was followed longitudinally. CDR3 length: 15 residues. Germline V CDR1 and CDR2: SGHDT, YYEEEE. J gave up 5 bases and V 2 bases, and 5 bases lay outside the gene matches. The gene calls are TRBV5-6 and TRBJ2-2; 8 bases match TRBD2. The source material was peripheral blood. The source of this sequence is a man between 18 and 29 years old with COVID-19, enrolled during active disease. The CDR3 sequence: CASSFGRARTGELFF. CDR3 nucleotide sequence: TGTGCCAGCAGCTTCGGGAGGGCGAGGACCGGGGAGCTGTTTTTT.